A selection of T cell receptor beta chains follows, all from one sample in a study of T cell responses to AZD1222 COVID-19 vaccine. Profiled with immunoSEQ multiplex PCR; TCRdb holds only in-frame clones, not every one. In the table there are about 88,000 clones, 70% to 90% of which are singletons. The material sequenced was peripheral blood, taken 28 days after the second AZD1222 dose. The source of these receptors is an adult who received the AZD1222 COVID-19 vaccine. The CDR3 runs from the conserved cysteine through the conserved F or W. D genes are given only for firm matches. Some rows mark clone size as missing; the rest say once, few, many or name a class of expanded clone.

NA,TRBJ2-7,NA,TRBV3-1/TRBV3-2,TGTGCCAGCAGCCAAGAAGGTGGTGGGGGGTACTACGAGCAGTACTTC,CASSQEGGGGYYEQYF
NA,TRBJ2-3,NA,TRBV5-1,TGCGCCAGCAGCTTGGGGGTAGGGGAAGAAACAGATACGCAGTATTTT,CASSLGVGEETDTQYF
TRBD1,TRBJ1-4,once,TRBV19,TGTGCCACCGGGGACAGGGGGCGCGGTGAAAAACTGTTTTTT,CATGDRGRGEKLFF
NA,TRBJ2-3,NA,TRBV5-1,TGCGCCAGCAGCCTACGACAGGGCACAGATACGCAGTATTTT,CASSLRQGTDTQYF
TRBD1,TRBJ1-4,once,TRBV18,TGTGCCAGCTCCATGGGGACAGGGTCGGAAAAACTGTTTTTT,CASSMGTGSEKLFF
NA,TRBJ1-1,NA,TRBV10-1,TGCGCCAGCAGTGAGTCGATTGGTACTGAAGCTTTCTTT,CASSESIGTEAFF
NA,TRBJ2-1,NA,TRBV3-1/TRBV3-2,TGTGCCAGCAGCCACTCCGGGACATCCAGGCGGGGCAATGAGCAGTTCTTC,CASSHSGTSRRGNEQFF
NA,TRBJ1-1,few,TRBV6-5,TGTGCCAGCAGTTACGATCACGGGACACTTAACACTGAAGCTTTCTTT,CASSYDHGTLNTEAFF
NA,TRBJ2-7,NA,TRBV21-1,TGTGCCAGCAGTAAAGGACAGGGCTCTTACGAGCAGTACTTC,CASSKGQGSYEQYF
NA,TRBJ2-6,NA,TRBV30,TGTGCCTGGAGTGTACAGCTCTCTGGGGCCAACGTCCTGACTTTC,CAWSVQLSGANVLTF
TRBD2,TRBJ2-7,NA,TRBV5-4,TGTGCCAGCAGCAAGGGACTAACCGACTACGAGCAGTACTTC,CASSKGLTDYEQYF
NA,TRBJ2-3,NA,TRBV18,TGTGCCAGCTCACCGGCACGCCCGGTAGATACGCAGTATTTT,CASSPARPVDTQYF
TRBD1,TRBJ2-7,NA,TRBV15,TGTGCCACCAGCAGATCCCGGACAGGCTTCTACGAGCAGTACTTC,CATSRSRTGFYEQYF
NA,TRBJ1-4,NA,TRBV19,TGTGCCAGTAATGATGGGGTCGGGGGATATTCCGGTGCAACTAATGAAAAACTGTTTTTT,CASNDGVGGYSGATNEKLFF
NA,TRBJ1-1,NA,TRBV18,TGTGCCAGCTCCCAATCACAGGGTCTGGCTGAAGCTTTCTTT,CASSQSQGLAEAFF
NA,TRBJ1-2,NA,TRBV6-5,TGTGCCAGCACCAATGGCCTTAATGGCTACACCTTC,CASTNGLNGYTF
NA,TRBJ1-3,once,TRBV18,TGTGCCAGCTCACCCGACTCAGGACGTCTAAGCTCTGGAAACACCATATATTTT,CASSPDSGRLSSGNTIYF
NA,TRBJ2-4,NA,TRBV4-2,TGTGCCAGCAGCCATTCGAGGGCACAGGGAAAAAACATTCAGTACTTC,CASSHSRAQGKNIQYF
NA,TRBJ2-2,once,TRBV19,TGTGCCAGTAGAGGGGAGCTGAACACCGGGGAGCTGTTTTTT,CASRGELNTGELFF
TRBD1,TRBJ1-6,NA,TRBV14,TGTGCCAGCAGCCTAGGACAGGGGGCTACACCCCTCCACTTT,CASSLGQGATPLHF
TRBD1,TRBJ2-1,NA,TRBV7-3,TGTGCCAGCAGCTCCTTCCCTGGACAGGGGGCCAATGAGCAGTTCTTC,CASSSFPGQGANEQFF
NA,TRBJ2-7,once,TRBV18,TGTGCCAGCTCACCGAGGGGCACGGCAGGGCTAAGCGAGCAGTACTTC,CASSPRGTAGLSEQYF
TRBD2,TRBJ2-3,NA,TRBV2,TGTGCCAGCAGGGAGGTGGGCGGGGGGATAAGCACAGATACGCAGTATTTT,CASREVGGGISTDTQYF
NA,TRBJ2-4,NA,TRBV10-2,TGCGCCAGCAGCCCATATCTCTTAGCCAAAAACATTCAGTACTTC,CASSPYLLAKNIQYF
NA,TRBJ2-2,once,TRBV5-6,TGTGCCAGCAGCGCGCGGGGGCGGGACGGGGAGCTGTTTTTT,CASSARGRDGELFF
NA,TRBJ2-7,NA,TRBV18,TGTGCCAGCTCACCACGAGGGGCCGAGCAGTACTTC,CASSPRGAEQYF
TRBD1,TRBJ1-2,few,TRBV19,TGTGCCAGTAGTGGGACAGGGGGGCCGAGACGCTTC,CASSGTGGPRRF
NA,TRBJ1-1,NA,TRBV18,TGTGCCAGCTCACCACAGACAGGGAACACTGAAGCTTTCTTT,CASSPQTGNTEAFF
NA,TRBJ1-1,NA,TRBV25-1,TGTGCCAGCAGTGAATTAGGGGTGAACACTGAAGCTTTCTTT,CASSELGVNTEAFF
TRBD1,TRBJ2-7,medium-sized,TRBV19,TGTGCCAGTCAGGGGACAGGGGGCATCTACGAGCAGTACTTC,CASQGTGGIYEQYF
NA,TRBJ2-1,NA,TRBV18,TGTGCCACCACCAATTCTGAGGCCTACAATGAGCAGTTCTTC,CATTNSEAYNEQFF
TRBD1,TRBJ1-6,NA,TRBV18,TGTGCCAGCTCATCAGCTGACAGGGAAAATTCACCCCTCCACTTT,CASSSADRENSPLHF
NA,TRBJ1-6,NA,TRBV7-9,TGTGCCAGCAGCTTAGATTCGGCAGGTGAATCACCCCTCCACTTT,CASSLDSAGESPLHF
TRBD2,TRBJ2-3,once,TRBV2,TGTGCCAGCGGAGTATTAGCGGGGCCGACAGATACGCAGTATTTT,CASGVLAGPTDTQYF
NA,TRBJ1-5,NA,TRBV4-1,TGCGCCAGCAGCCAGTCTGAGATACAGCCCCAGCATTTT,CASSQSEIQPQHF
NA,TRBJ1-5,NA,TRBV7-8,TGTGCCAGCAGCGGACGGGGGGGTGCGCAGCCCCAGCATTTT,CASSGRGGAQPQHF
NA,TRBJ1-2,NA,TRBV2,TGTGCCAGCGGTTATATGGTGGGGGATGGCTACACCTTC,CASGYMVGDGYTF
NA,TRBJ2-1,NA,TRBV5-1,TGCGCCAGCAGCGCCGGGAACGCGTACAATGAGCAGTTCTTC,CASSAGNAYNEQFF
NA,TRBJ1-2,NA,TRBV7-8,TGTGCCAGCAGCCCCCAGCTGGGGGTGGGGGGCTACACCTTC,CASSPQLGVGGYTF
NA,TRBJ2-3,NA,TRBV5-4,TGTGCCAGCAGCTTGGTTGGGCAGGGAGGAGCAGATACGCAGTATTTT,CASSLVGQGGADTQYF